One sample yielded the 5 T cell receptor beta chains listed below, sequenced in a study of T cells in Graves' hyperthyroidism and ophthalmopathy. Regions amplified from RNA transcripts were the TCR beta CDR3 regions. Initially, a first-round RT-PCR of the TCR CDR3 employed the HTBI primer set. TCRdb reprocessed the multiplex PCR reads via MiXCR and lists one record per CDR3 protein. The sample has about 200,000 distinct CDR3 sequences, 17% seen once. Sequencing used blood. These receptors were collected from a woman aged 45-65 years with Graves' hyperthyroidism.

A few counts support this clonotype. The rearrangement uses TRBV28 and TRBJ2-2, with TRBD2 as a possible D gene (5 bases). CDR1 MDHEN and CDR2 SYDVKM come from the germline V gene. The CDR3 runs 14 residues. Trimming left V 6 bases short and J 4 bases short, with 12 bases between. The CDR3 loop is CASSPSLATGELFF. CDR3 in DNA: TGTGCCAGCAGCCCTAGCTTGGCCACCGGGGAGCTGTTTTTT.

The sample holds a few counts of this clonotype. The chain couples TRBV6-1 to TRBJ2-7; D unresolved. From germline, CDR1 is MNHNS and CDR2 SASEGT. CDR3 length: 13 amino acids. The ends were cut back, 7 bases at V and 9 bases at J, with 19 bases in the middle. CDR3 sequence (DNA): TGTGCCAGCACGGTAGACCCGTCTACGAGGCAGTACTTC. Residues: CASTVDPSTRQYF.

This clonotype came up many times. The chain couples TRBV18 to TRBJ2-7, with D tentatively TRBD2 (6 bases). Germline values: CDR1 KGHSH, CDR2 LQKENI. The CDR3 length is 16 residues. The V end lost 1 base, the J end lost 0 bases, and 13 bases lay between the germline ends. The DNA of the CDR3 is TGTGCCAGCTCACCACGGCGGGAAGGTTTCTCCTACGAGCAGTACTTC. Protein product: CASSPRREGFSYEQYF.

CDR3 nucleotide sequence: TGTGCCAGCAGTACAGTAGCGGGCAACCTGAATGAGCAGTTCTTC. This translates into CASSTVAGNLNEQFF. The V and J genes are TRBV6-1 and TRBJ2-1, with 7 bases aligning to TRBD2. CDR1 MNHNS and CDR2 SASEGT come from the germline V gene. V lost 5 bases and J lost 7; bases outside the gene matches: 11. The CDR3 consists of 15 residues.

This clonotype occurred many times. The rearrangement joins TRBV11-3 to TRBJ1-1, with D uncertain. The ends were cut back, 3 bases at V and 5 bases at J, with 19 bases in the middle. The CDR3 loop spans 16 amino acids. CDR1 and CDR2 (germline): SGHNT, YENEEA. CDR3 sequence: CASSFRPSLLGTEAFF. CDR3 nucleotide sequence: TGTGCCAGCAGCTTTCGACCTTCGCTTCTGGGAACTGAAGCTTTCTTT.